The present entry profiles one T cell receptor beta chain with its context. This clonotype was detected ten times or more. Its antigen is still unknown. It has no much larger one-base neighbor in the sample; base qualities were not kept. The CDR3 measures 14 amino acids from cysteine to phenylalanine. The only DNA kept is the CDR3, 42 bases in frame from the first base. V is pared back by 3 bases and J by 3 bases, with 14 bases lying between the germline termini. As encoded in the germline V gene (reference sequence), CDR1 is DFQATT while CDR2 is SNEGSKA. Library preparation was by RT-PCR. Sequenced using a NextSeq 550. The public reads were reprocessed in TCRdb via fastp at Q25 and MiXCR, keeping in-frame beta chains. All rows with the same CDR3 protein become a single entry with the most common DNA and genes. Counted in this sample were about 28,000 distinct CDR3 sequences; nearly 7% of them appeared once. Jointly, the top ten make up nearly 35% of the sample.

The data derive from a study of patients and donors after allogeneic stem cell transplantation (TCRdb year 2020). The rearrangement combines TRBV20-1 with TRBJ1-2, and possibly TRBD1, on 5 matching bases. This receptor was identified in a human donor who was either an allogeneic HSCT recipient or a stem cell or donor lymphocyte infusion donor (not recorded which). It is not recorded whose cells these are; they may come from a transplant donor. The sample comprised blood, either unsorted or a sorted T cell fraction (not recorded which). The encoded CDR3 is CSARKAGRHYGYTF. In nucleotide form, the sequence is TGCAGTGCTAGGAAGGCAGGGAGGCACTATGGCTACACCTTC.